What follows is one TCR beta chain and its context. The V end lost 5 bases, the J end lost 2 bases, and 16 bases lay between the germline ends. The CDR3 runs 15 residues. CDR1 and CDR2 (germline): SGHVS, FQNEAQ. This entry belongs to a study of Ad26.COV2.S vaccination and SARS-CoV-2 variants. Study background: Doses of Ad26.COV2.S were injected into muscle once or twice, 56 days apart.

Documented treatment: 15 to 20 received Ad26.COV2.S at low or high dose, single or two shots; roughly 5 received placebo; per-sample allocation not given. Each sample was drawn 63 days after the first injection (of vaccine or placebo). Libraries were prepared by immunoSEQ multiplex PCR; TCRdb keeps only in-frame clonotypes and omits some of them. The table includes 430,000 or so clones, roughly nine tenths detected once. Sequenced here: peripheral blood, sampled in a trial of Ad26.COV2.S vaccine versus placebo. The rearrangement joins TRBV7-8 to TRBJ2-7; perhaps TRBD1 as D (6 bases). The clonotype comes from a person between 18 and 65 years old who received the Ad26.COV2.S COVID-19 vaccine or a placebo. CDR3 sequence: CASSPRGNYAYEQYF. The CDR3 DNA is TGTGCCAGCAGCCCCAGGGGAAACTACGCCTACGAGCAGTACTTC. The full variable domain, completed using reference TRBV7-8 and TRBJ2-7, is GAGVSQSPRYKVAKRGQDVALRCDPISGHVSLFWYQQALGQGPEFLTYFQNEAQLDKSGLPSDRFFAERPEGSVSTLKIQRTQQEDSAVYLCASSPRGNYAYEQYFGPGTRLTVT.